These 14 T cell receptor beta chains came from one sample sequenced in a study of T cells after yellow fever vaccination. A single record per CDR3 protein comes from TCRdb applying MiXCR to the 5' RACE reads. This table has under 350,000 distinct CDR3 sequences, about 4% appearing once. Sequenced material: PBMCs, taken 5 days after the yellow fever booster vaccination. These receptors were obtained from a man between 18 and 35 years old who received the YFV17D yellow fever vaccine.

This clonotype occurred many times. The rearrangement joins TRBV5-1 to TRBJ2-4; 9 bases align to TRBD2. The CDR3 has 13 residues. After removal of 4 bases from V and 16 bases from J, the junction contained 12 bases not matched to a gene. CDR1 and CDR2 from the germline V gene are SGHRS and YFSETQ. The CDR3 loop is CASSPTNSGGTYF. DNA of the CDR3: TGCGCCAGCAGCCCGACGAATAGCGGGGGCACCTACTTC.

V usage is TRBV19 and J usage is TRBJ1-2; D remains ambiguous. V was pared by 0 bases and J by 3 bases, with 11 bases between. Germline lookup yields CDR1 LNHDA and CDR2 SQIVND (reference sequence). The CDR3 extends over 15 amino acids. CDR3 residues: CASSIDHAKDYGYTF. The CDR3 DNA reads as TGTGCCAGTAGTATAGATCATGCGAAGGACTATGGCTACACCTTC.

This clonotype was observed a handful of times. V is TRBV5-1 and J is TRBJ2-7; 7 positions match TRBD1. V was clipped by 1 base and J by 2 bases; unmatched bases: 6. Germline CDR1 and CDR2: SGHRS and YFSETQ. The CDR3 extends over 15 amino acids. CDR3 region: CASSLTGVGPYEQYV. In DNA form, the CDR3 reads TGCGCCAGCAGCTTGACAGGGGTTGGCCCCTACGAGCAGTACGTC.

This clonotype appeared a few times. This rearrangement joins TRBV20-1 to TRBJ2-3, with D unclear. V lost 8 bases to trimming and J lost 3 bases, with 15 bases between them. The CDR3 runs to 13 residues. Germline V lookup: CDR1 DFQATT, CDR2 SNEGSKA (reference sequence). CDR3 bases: TGCAGTCCTATTATAAAAGGGACAGATACGCAGTATTTT. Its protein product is CSPIIKGTDTQYF.

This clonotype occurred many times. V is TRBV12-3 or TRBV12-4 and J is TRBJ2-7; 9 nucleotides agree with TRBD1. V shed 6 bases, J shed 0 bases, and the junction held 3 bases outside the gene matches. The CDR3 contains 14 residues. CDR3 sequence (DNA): TGTGCCAGCAGCCGACAGGGGGGCTCCTACGAGCAGTACTTC. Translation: CASSRQGGSYEQYF.

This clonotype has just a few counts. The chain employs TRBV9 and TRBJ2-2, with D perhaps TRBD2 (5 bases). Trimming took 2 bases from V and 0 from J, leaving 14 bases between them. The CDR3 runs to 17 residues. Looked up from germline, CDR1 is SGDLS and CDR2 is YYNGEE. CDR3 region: CASSVTGSGANTGELFF. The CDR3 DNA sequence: TGTGCCAGCAGCGTGACGGGATCCGGGGCGAACACCGGGGAGCTGTTTTTT.

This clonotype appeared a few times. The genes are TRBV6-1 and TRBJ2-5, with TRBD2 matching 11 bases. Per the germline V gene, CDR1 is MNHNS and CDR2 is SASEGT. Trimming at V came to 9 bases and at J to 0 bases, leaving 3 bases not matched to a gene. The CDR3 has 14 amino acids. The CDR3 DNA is TGTGCCAGTAGACTAGCGGGGTACCAAGAGACCCAGTACTTC. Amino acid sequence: CASRLAGYQETQYF.

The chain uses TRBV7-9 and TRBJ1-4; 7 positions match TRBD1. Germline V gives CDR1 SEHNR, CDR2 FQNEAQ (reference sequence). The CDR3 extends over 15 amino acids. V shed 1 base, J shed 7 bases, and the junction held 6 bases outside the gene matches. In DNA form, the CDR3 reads TGTGCCAGCAGCTTAGGAGGAGGGGGCCTTGAAAAACTGTTTTTT. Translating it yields CASSLGGGGLEKLFF.

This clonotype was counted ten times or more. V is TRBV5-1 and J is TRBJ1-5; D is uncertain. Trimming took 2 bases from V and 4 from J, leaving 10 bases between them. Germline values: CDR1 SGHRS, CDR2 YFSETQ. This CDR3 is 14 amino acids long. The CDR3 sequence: CASSLAPGNQPQHF. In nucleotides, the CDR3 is TGCGCCAGCAGCTTAGCCCCGGGGAATCAGCCCCAGCATTTT.

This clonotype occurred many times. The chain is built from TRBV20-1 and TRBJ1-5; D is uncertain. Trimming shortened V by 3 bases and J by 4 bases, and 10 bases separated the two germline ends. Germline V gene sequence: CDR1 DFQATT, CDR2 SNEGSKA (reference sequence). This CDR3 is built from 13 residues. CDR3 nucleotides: TGCAGTGCTAGGGGGAGAGAAAATCAGCCCCAGCATTTT. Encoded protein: CSARGRENQPQHF.

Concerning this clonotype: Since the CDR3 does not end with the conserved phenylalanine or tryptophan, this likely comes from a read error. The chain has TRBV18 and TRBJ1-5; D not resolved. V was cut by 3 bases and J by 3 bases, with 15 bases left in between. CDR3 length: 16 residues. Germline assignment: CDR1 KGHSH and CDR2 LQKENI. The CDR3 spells CASSPEGGRVNQPQHI. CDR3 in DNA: TGTGCCAGCTCACCGGAGGGCGGTCGGGTCAATCAGCCCCAGCATATT.

The CDR3 region is CSARKLGGGTNTEAFF. The CDR3 DNA sequence: TGCAGTGCTAGAAAGCTCGGGGGGGGGACGAACACTGAAGCTTTCTTT. This chain joins TRBV20-1 and TRBJ1-1; weak D call: TRBD1 (5 bases). The CDR3 spans 16 residues. Trimming cost V 2 bases and J 1 base, with 17 bases left between them. From germline, CDR1 is DFQATT and CDR2 SNEGSKA (reference sequence).

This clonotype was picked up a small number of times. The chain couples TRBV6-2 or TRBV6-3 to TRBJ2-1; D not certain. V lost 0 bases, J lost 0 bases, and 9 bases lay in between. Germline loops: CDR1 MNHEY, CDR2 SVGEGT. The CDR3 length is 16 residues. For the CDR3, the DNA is TGTGCCAGCAGTTACTCGCCGGAGAGCTCCTACAATGAGCAGTTCTTC. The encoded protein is CASSYSPESSYNEQFF.

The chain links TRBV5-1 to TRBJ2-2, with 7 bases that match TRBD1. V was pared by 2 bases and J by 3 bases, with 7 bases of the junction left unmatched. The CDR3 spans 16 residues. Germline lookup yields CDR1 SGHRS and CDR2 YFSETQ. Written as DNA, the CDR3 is TGCGCCAGCAGCTTCCGACAGGGAAGTTACACCGGGGAGCTGTTTTTT. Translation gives CASSFRQGSYTGELFF.